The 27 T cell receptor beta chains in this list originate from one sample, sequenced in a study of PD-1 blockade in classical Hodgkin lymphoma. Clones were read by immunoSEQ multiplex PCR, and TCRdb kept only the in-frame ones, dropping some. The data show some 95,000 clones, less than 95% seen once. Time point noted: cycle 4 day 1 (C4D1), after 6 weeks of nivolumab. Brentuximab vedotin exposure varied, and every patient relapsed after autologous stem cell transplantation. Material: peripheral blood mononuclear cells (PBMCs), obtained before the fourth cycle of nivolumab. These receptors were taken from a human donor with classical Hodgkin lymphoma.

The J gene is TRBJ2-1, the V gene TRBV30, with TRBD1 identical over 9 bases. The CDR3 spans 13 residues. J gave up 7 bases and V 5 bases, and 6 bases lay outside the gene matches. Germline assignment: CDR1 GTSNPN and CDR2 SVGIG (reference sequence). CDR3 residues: CAWGQGLVNEQFF. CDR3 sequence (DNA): TGTGCCTGGGGACAGGGGCTAGTAAATGAGCAGTTCTTC.

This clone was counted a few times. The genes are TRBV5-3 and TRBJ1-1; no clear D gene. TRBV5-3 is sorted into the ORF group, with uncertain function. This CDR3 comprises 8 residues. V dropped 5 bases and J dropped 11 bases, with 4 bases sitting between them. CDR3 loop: CARRNAFF. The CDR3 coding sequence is TGTGCCAGAAGGAACGCTTTCTTT.

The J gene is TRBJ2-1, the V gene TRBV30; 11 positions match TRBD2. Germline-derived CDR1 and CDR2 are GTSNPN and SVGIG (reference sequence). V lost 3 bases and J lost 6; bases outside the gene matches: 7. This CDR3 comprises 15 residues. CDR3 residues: CAWSPTSGGLNEQFF. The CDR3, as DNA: TGTGCCTGGAGCCCCACTAGCGGGGGTCTCAATGAGCAGTTCTTC.

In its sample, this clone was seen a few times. CDR3 amino acids: CASSLGRGAGELFF. Here the CDR3 DNA reads TGTGCCAGCAGCCTCGGAAGGGGGGCCGGGGAGCTGTTTTTT. The chain links TRBV14 to TRBJ2-2, with D tentatively TRBD1 or TRBD2 (6 bases each). This CDR3 has 14 amino acids. Trimming shortened V by 4 bases and J by 6 bases, and 12 bases separated the two germline ends. Per germline, CDR1 SGHDN and CDR2 FVKESK.

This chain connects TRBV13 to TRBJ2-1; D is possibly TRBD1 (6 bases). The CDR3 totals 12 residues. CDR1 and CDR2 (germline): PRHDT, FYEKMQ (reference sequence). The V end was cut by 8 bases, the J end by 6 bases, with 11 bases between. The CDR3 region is CASDRRGNEQFF. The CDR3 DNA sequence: TGTGCCAGCGACAGGCGCGGCAATGAGCAGTTCTTC.

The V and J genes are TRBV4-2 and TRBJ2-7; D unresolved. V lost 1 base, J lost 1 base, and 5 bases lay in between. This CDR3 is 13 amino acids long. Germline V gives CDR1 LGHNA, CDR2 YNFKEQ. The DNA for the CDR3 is TGTGCCAGCAGCCAAGGGGCGTCCTACGAGCAGTACTTC. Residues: CASSQGASYEQYF.

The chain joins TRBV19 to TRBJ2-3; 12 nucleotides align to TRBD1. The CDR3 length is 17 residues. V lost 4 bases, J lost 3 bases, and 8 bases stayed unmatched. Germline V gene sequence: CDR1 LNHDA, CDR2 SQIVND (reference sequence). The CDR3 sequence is CASSTPGDRGRTDTQYF. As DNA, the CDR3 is TGTGCCAGTAGTACCCCTGGGGACAGGGGGCGTACAGATACGCAGTATTTT.

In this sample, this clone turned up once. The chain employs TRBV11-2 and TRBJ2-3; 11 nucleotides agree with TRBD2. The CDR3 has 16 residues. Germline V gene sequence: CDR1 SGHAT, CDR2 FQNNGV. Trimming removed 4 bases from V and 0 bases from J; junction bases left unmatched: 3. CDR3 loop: CASSSLAGASTDTQYF. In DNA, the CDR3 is TGTGCCAGCAGCTCACTAGCGGGGGCTAGCACAGATACGCAGTATTTT.

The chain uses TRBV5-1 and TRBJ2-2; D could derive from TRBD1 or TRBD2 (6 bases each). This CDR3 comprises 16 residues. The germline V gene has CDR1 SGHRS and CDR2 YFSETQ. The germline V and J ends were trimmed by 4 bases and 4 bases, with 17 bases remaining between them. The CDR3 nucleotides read TGCGCCAGCAGCCCCGGTGGGGGGCTTAGCACCGGGGAGCTGTTTTTT. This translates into CASSPGGGLSTGELFF.

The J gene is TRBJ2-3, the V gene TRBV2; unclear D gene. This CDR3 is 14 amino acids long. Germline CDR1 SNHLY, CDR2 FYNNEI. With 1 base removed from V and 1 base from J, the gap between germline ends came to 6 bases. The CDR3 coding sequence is TGTGCCAGCAGTGAAGGGTTGGGCACAGATACGCAGTATTTT. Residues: CASSEGLGTDTQYF. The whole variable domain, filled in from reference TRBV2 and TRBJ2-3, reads EPEVTQTPSHQVTQMGQEVILRCVPISNHLYFYWYRQILGQKVEFLVSFYNNEISEKSEIFDDQFSVERPDGSNFTLKIRSTKLEDSAMYFCASSEGLGTDTQYFGPGTRLTVL.

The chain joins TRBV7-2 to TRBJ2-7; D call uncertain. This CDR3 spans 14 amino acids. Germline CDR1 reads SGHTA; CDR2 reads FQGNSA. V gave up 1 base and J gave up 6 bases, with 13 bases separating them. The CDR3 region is CASSLGSIPSEQYF. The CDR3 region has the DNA TGTGCCAGCAGCTTAGGTAGTATCCCCTCCGAGCAGTACTTC.

CDR3 amino acids: CASSQGSGSVSYEQYF. DNA of the CDR3: TGCGCCAGCAGCCAAGGGTCGGGTTCTGTCTCCTACGAGCAGTACTTC. V gene TRBV4-1 combines with J gene TRBJ2-7; D is unclear. Germline V CDR1 and CDR2: MGHRA, YSYEKL. V was trimmed by 1 base and J by 0 bases, leaving 13 bases between them. The CDR3 has 16 residues.

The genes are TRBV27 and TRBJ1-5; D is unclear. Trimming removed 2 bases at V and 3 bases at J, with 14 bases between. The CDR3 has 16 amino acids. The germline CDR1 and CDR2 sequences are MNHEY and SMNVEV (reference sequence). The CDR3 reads CASSLMGSPLNQPQHF. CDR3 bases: TGTGCCAGCAGTTTAATGGGGTCGCCCCTCAATCAGCCCCAGCATTTT.

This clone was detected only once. In DNA, the CDR3 is TGTGCCAGCAGTGGGCCCACAACCTACGAGCAGTACTTC. Amino acid sequence: CASSGPTTYEQYF. The chain links TRBV6-6 to TRBJ2-7; no clear D. V shed 5 bases and J shed 2 bases, with 10 bases lying between them. Germline values: CDR1 MNHNY, CDR2 SVGAGI (reference sequence). This CDR3 has 13 amino acids.

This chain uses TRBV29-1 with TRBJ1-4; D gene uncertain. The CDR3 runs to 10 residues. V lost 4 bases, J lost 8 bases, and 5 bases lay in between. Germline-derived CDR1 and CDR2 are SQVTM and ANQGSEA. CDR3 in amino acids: CSVGGEKLFF. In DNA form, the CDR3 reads TGCAGCGTTGGAGGCGAAAAACTGTTTTTT.

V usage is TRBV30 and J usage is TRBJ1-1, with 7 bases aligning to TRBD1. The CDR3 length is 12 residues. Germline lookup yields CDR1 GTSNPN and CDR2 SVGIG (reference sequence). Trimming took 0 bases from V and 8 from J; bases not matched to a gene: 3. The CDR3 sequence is CAWSVKGAEAFF. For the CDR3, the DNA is TGTGCCTGGAGTGTAAAGGGGGCGGAAGCTTTCTTT.

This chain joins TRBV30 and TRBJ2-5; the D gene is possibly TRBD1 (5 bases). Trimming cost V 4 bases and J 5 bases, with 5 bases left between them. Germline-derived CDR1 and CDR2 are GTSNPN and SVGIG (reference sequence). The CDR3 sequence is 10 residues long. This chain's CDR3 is CAWTGETQYF. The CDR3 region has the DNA TGTGCCTGGACAGGGGAGACCCAGTACTTC.

The chain's CDR3 is CASRPTGSNQPQHF. In DNA form, the CDR3 reads TGTGCCAGCAGGCCGACAGGGAGCAATCAGCCCCAGCATTTT. The chain links TRBV6-6 to TRBJ1-5; 7 positions match TRBD1. V was clipped by 6 bases and J by 1 base; unmatched bases: 3. This CDR3 has 14 residues. Germline loops: CDR1 MNHNY, CDR2 SVGAGI (reference sequence).

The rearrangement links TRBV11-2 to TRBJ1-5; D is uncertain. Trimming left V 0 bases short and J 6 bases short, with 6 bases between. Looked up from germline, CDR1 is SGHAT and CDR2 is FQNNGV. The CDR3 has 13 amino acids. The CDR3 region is CASSLEGIQPQHF. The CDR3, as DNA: TGTGCCAGCAGCTTAGAAGGGATTCAGCCCCAGCATTTT.

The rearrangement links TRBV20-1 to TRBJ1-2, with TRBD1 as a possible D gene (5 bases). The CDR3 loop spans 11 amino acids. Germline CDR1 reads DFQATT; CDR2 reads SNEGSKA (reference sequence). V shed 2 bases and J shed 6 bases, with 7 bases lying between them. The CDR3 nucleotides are TGCAGTGCTAGAAAACAGGATGGCTACACCTTC. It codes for CSARKQDGYTF.

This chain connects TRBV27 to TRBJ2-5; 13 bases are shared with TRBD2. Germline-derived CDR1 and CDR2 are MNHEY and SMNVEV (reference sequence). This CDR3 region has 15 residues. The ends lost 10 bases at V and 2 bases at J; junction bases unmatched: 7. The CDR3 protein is CAIPGLAGQQETQYF. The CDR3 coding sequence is TGTGCCATACCGGGACTAGCGGGGCAACAAGAGACCCAGTACTTC.

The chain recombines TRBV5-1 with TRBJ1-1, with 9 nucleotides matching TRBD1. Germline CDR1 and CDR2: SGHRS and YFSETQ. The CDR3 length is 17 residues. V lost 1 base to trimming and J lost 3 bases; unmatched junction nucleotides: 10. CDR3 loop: CASSLRPGTGRDTEAFF. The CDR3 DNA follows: TGCGCCAGCAGCTTGCGTCCCGGGACAGGGAGGGACACTGAAGCTTTCTTT.

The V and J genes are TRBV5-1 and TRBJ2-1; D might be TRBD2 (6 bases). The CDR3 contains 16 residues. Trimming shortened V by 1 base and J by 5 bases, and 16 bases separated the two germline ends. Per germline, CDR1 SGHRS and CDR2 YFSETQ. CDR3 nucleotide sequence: TGCGCCAGCAGCTTGAGCGGACTAAACCTAAACAATGAGCAGTTCTTC. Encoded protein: CASSLSGLNLNNEQFF.

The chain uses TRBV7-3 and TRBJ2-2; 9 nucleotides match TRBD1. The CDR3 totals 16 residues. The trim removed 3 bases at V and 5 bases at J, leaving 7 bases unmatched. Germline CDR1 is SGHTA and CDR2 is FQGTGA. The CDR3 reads CASSFPGTGKTGELFF. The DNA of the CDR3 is TGTGCCAGCAGCTTCCCCGGGACAGGGAAAACCGGGGAGCTGTTTTTT.

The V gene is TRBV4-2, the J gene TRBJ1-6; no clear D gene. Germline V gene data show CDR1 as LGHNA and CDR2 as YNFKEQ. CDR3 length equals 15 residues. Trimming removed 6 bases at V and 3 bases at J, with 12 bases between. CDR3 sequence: CASRSRVDYNSPLHF. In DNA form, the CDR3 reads TGTGCCAGCAGATCTAGGGTTGACTATAATTCACCCCTCCACTTT.

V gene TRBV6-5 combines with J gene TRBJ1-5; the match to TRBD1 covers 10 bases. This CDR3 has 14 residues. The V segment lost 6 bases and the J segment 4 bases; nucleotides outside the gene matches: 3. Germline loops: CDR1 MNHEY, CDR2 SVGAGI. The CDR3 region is CASRPGQGNQPQHF. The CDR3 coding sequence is TGTGCCAGCAGGCCGGGACAGGGGAATCAGCCCCAGCATTTT.

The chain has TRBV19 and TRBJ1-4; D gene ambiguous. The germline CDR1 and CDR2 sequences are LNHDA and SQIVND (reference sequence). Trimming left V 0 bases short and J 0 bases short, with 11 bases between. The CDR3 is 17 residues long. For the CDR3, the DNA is TGTGCCAGTAGTATAGATCTCTCGGAAACAACTAATGAAAAACTGTTTTTT. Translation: CASSIDLSETTNEKLFF.